This T cell receptor beta chain was profiled in a study of T cell responses to AZD1222 COVID-19 vaccine. Findings and caveats of the study: Clonal diversity was possibly underestimated, and the donors were mostly white British, with more females. Of the AZD1222 recipients, only five to seven were seropositive at baseline.

Produced via immunoSEQ multiplex PCR; TCRdb's table is partial and in-frame only. The sample lists roughly 100,000 clones; roughly 88% were seen once. Germline-derived CDR1 and CDR2 are WSHSY and SAAADI. The CDR3 is 11 residues long. V shed 5 bases and J shed 8 bases, with 9 bases lying between them. With regard to this clone: The antigen is undetermined.

This rearrangement joins TRBV10-2 to TRBJ1-2; D ambiguous. This clonotype was obtained from an adult in good health. Source: peripheral blood, taken on day 0 of AZD1222 vaccination. CDR3 sequence reads: CASSSSLGYTF. CDR3 DNA sequence: TGCGCCAGCAGTTCCAGTTTAGGCTACACCTTC.